The clone carrying this TCR beta chain has ten or more counts. The source of the blood RNA was unsorted whole blood, and germline DNA was extracted as well. This entry comes from a study of tumor-infiltrating lymphocytes in primary liver carcinoma. Making TCR beta cDNA involved around 540 ng total RNA and a constant-region primer. Construction of TCR beta libraries relied on three successive nested multiplex PCR rounds employing slightly modified ARM-PCR. A C-beta reverse primer was combined with TRBV1-TRBV30 forward primers in the first two PCR rounds, and each round had approximately 10 cycles. TCRdb ran MiXCR on the multiplex PCR reads and lists one entry per CDR3 protein. The sample includes 310,000 or so distinct CDR3 sequences, around three fifths of them seen just once. The germline V gene has CDR1 SGHAT and CDR2 FQNNGV. The CDR3 is 17 residues long. The trim removed 0 bases at V and 3 bases at J, leaving 6 bases unmatched.

Sequencing used peripheral blood. This TCR was sampled from a woman in her twenties or thirties with primary liver carcinoma and hepatitis B virus infection. This chain connects TRBV11-2 to TRBJ2-3, with 10 bases matching TRBD2. The CDR3 protein is CASSLDLAGVVTDTQYF. The DNA of the CDR3 is TGTGCCAGCAGCTTAGACCTAGCGGGAGTCGTTACAGATACGCAGTATTTT. Supplemented by reference TRBV11-2 and TRBJ2-3, the full variable domain reads EAGVAQSPRYKIIEKRQSVAFWCNPISGHATLYWYQQILGQGPKLLIQFQNNGVVDDSQLPKDRFSAERLKGVDSTLKIQPAKLEDSAVYLCASSLDLAGVVTDTQYFGPGTRLTVL.